This T cell receptor beta chain appears in the sequencing data of a study of neurological immune-mediated disorders. The cDNA was generated by 5'RACE with 10-nucleotide random UMIs. MiXCR, applied by TCRdb to the 5' RACE reads, yields one record per CDR3 protein. Of around 44,000 distinct CDR3 sequences in the sample, over 2% were seen once. The unsorted libraries were prepared from 2 million PBMCs (stored at -80 C). The CDR3 length is 14 residues. The V gene's germline CDR1 is SGHKS and CDR2 YYEKEE (reference sequence). The trim removed 0 bases at V and 5 bases at J, leaving 0 bases unmatched. This clonotype was observed at least ten times.

This receptor was taken from a young man with multiple sclerosis. V is TRBV5-5 and J is TRBJ1-4, with TRBD1 matching over 8 bases. Sequencing used PBMCs. DNA for the CDR3: TGTGCCAGCAGCTTGGACAGGGGGAATGAAAAACTGTTTTTT. It is translated as CASSLDRGNEKLFF.